This TCR beta chain was captured in a study of blood T cell repertoires in COVID-19. Study-level information: Samples of COVID-19 (acute and convalescent) were obtained from the United States, Italy and Spain. T cells, B-cell-depleted T cells, or PBMCs provided the cDNA or gDNA that served as material.

Trimming left V 3 bases short and J 0 bases short, with 17 bases between. The CDR3 is made up of 17 amino acids. Per the germline V gene, CDR1 is SEHNR and CDR2 is FQNEAQ (reference sequence). In its sample, this clone was seen a few times. Produced via immunoSEQ multiplex PCR; TCRdb's table is partial and in-frame only. In the table there are some 140,000 clones, 85% to 90% of which are singletons. Input material: peripheral blood. The V and J genes are TRBV7-9 and TRBJ1-1, with a weak D call TRBD1 (6 bases). This receptor was identified in a man in his fifties or sixties with active COVID-19. The CDR3 DNA is TGTGCCAGCAGCTTTCCCCAAGGGGGTTCAATGAACACTGAAGCTTTCTTT. Its protein is CASSFPQGGSMNTEAFF.